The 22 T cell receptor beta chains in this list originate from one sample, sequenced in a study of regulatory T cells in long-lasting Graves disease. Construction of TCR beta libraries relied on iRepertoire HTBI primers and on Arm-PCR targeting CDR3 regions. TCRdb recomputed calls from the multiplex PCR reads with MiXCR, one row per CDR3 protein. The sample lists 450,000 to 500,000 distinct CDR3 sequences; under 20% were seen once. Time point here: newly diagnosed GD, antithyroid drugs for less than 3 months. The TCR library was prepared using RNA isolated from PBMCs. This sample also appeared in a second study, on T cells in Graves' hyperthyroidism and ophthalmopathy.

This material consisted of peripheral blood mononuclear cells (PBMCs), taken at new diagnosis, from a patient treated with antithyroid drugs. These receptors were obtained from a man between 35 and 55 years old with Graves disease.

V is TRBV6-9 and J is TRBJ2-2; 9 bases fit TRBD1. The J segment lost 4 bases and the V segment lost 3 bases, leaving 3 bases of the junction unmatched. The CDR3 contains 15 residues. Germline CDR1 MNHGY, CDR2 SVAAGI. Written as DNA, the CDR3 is TGTGCCAGCAGTTACGTACAGGGGGCCACCGGGGAGCTGTTTTTT. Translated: CASSYVQGATGELFF.

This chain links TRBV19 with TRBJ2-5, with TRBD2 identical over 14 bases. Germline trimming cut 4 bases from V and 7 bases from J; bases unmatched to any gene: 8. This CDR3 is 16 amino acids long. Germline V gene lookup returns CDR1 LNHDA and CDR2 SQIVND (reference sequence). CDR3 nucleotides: TGTGCCAGTAGTACGGGACTAGCGGGAGTGGAGGGGACCCAGTACTTC. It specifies CASSTGLAGVEGTQYF.

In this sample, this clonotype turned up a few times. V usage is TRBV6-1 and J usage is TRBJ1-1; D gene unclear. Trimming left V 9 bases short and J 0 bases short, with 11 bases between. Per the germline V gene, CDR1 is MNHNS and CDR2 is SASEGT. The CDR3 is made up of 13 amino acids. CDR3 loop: CASAGFMNTEAFF. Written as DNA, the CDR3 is TGTGCCAGTGCCGGTTTCATGAACACTGAAGCTTTCTTT.

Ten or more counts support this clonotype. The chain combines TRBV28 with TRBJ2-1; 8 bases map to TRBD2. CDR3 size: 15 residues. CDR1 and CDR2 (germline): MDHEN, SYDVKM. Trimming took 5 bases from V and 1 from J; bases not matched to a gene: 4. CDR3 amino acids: CASSPGGLSYNEQFF. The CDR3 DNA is TGTGCCAGCAGTCCGGGGGGGCTATCCTACAATGAGCAGTTCTTC.

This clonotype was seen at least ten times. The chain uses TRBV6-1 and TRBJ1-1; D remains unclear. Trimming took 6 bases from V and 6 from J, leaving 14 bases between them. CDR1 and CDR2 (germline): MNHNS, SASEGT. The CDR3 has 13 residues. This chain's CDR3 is CASRTLAFSEAFF. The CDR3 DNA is TGTGCCAGCAGAACCCTAGCGTTCTCTGAAGCTTTCTTT.

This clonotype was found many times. The CDR3 sequence is CSAKGGQAFYTF. The CDR3 bases are TGCAGTGCTAAGGGGGGTCAAGCCTTCTACACCTTC. The chain is built from TRBV20-1 and TRBJ1-2; D possibly corresponds to TRBD1 (6 bases). V was pared by 4 bases and J by 10 bases, with 16 bases between. Germline lookup yields CDR1 DFQATT and CDR2 SNEGSKA (reference sequence). CDR3 length: 12 residues.

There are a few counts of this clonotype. The CDR3 DNA sequence: TGTGCCAGCAGCGGGGGTAACTCTGGGGCCAACGTCCTGACTTTC. Amino acids: CASSGGNSGANVLTF. The rearrangement joins TRBV3-1 to TRBJ2-6; D tentatively reads TRBD1 or TRBD2 (5 bases each). CDR3 length equals 15 residues. V dropped 5 bases and J dropped 0 bases, with 8 bases sitting between them. From germline, CDR1 is LGHDT and CDR2 YNNKEL (reference sequence).

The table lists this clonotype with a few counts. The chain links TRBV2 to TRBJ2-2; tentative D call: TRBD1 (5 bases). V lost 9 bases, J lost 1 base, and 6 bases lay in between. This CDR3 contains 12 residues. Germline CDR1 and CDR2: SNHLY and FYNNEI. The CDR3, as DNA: TGTGCCAGTGACAGGAACACCGGGGAGCTGTTTTTT. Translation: CASDRNTGELFF.

The CDR3 nucleotides are TGTGCCAGCAGCCTTAGCGGTTGGGAGACCCAGTACTTC. Protein product: CASSLSGWETQYF. V and J are TRBV7-9 and TRBJ2-5; weak D call: TRBD2 (6 bases). Trimming took 5 bases from V and 5 from J, leaving 12 bases between them. The CDR3 runs 13 residues. Germline V gene lookup returns CDR1 SEHNR and CDR2 FQNEAQ (reference sequence).

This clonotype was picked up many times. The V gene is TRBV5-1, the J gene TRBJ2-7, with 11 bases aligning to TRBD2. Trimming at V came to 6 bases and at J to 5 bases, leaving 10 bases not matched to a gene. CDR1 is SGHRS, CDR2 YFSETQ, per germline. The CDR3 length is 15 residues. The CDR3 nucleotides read TGCGCCAGCACCCGCACGACTAGCGGGATCGACGAGCAGTACTTC. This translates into CASTRTTSGIDEQYF.

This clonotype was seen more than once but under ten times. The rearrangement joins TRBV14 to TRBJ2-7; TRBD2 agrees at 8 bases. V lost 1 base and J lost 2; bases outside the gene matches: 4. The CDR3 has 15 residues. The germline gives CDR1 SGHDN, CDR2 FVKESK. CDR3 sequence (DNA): TGTGCCAGCAGCCAAGCAGCGGGAGTCCCCTACGAGCAGTACTTC. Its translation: CASSQAAGVPYEQYF.

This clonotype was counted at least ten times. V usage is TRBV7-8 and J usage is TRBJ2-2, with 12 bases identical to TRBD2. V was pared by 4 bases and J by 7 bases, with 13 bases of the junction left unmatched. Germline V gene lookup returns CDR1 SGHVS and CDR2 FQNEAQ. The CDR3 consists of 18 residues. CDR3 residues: CASSSRFGLAGNGGELFF. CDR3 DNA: TGTGCCAGCAGCTCCCGTTTTGGACTAGCGGGAAACGGCGGGGAGCTGTTTTTT. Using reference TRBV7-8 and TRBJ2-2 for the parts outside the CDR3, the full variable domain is GAGVSQSPRYKVAKRGQDVALRCDPISGHVSLFWYQQALGQGPEFLTYFQNEAQLDKSGLPSDRFFAERPEGSVSTLKIQRTQQEDSAVYLCASSSRFGLAGNGGELFFGEGSRLTVL.

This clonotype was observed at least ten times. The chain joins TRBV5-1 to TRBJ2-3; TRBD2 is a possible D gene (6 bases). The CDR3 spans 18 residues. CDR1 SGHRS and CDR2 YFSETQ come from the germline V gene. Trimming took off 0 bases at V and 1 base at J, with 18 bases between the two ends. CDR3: CASSLVTAGLRGTDTQYF. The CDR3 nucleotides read TGCGCCAGCAGCTTGGTGACGGCGGGGCTTAGAGGCACAGATACGCAGTATTTT.

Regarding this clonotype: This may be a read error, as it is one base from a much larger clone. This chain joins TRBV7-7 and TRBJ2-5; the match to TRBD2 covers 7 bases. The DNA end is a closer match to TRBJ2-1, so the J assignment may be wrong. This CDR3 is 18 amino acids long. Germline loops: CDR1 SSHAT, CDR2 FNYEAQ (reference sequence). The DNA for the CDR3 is TGTGCTAGCAGCTTAGGAATAGTGGGAGGGCCAGGGCGCGATGAGCAGTTCTTC. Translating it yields CASSLGIVGGPGRDEQFF.

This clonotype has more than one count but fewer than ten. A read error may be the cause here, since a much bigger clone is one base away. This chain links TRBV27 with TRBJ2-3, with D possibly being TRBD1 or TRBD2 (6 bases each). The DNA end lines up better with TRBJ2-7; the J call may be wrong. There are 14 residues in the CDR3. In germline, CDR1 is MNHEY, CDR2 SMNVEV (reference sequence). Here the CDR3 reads CASSLRGVSYEQYF. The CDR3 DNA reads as TGTGCCAGCAGTTTGAGGGGGGTCTCCTACGAGCAGTACTTC.

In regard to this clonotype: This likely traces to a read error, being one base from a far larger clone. This CDR3 reads CASRPSYEQYF. Written as DNA, the CDR3 is TGTGCCAGCAGACCCTCCTACGAGCAGTACTTC. The chain links TRBV6-5 to TRBJ2-7, with D uncertain. The CDR3 loop spans 11 amino acids. CDR1 and CDR2 from the germline V gene are MNHEY and SVGAGI. Trimming stripped 6 bases from V and 0 bases from J, with 3 bases between.

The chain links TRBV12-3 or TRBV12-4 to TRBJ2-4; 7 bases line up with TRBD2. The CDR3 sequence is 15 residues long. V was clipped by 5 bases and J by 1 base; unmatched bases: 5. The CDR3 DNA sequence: TGTGCCAGCAGTACGACTAGCAATGCCAAAAACATTCAGTACTTC. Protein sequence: CASSTTSNAKNIQYF.

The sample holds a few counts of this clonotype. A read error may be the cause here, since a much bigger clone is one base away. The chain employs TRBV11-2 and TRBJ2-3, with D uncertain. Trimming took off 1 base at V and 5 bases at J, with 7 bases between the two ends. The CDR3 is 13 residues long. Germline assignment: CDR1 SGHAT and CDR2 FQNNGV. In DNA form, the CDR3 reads TGTGCCAGCAGCTTAGGAGTTGAAGATACGCAGTATTTT. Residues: CASSLGVEDTQYF.

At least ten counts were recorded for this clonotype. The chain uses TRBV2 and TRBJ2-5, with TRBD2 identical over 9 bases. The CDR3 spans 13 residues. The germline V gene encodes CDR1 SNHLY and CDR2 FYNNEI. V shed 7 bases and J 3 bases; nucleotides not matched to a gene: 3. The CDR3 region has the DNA TGTGCCAGCACCGGCGGGAGGGAAGAGACCCAGTACTTC. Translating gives CASTGGREETQYF.

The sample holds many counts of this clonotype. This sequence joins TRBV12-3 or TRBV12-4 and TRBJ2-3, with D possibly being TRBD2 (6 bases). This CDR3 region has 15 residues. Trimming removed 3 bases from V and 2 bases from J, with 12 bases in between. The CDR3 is CASSFGGDSTDTQYF. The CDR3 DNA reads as TGTGCCAGCAGTTTTGGCGGGGACTCCACAGATACGCAGTATTTT.

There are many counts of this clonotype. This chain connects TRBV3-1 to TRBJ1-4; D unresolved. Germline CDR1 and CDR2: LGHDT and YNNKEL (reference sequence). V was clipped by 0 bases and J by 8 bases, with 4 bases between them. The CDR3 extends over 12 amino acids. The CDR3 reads CASSQDHEKLFF. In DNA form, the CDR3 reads TGTGCCAGCAGCCAAGATCACGAAAAACTGTTTTTT.

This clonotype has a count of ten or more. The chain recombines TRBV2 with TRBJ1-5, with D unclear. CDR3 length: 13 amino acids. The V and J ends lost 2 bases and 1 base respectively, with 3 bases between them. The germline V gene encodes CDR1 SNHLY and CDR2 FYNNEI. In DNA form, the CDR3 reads TGTGCCAGCAGTGAAACCAGCAATCAGCCCCAGCATTTT. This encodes CASSETSNQPQHF.